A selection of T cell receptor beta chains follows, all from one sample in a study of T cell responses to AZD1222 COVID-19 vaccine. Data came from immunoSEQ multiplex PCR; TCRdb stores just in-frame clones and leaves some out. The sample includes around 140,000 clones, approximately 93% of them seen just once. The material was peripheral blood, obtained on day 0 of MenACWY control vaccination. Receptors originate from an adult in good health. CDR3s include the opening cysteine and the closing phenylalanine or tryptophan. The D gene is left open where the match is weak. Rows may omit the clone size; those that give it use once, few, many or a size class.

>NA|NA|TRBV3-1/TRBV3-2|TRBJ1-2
TGTGCCAGCAGCCAAGTACCCCGGAGCCGAGGGGGCTACACCTTC
CASSQVPRSRGGYTF
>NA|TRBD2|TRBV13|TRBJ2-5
TGTGCCAGCAGCTTACGAGGGACTAGCGGGAGGGCCGGGGAGACCCAGTACTTC
CASSLRGTSGRAGETQYF
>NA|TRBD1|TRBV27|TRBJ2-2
TGTGCCAGCAGCCTAATAAGGACAGGGAGGCCGTTTTTT
CASSLIRTGRPFF
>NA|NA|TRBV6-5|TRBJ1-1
TGTGCCAGCAGTTATTCCGGGGGCACTGAAGCTTTCTTT
CASSYSGGTEAFF
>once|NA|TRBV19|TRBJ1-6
TGTGCCAGTAGTACCCGCGGGAATAATTCACCCCTCCACTTT
CASSTRGNNSPLHF
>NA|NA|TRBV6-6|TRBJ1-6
TGTGCCAGCAGGCGAGTCGCGGATTCCTCCTATAATTCACCCCTCCACTTT
CASRRVADSSYNSPLHF
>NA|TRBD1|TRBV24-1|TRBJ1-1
TGTGCCACCAGTGACACAGGGGGCACTGAAGCTTTCTTT
CATSDTGGTEAFF
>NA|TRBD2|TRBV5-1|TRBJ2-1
TGCGCCAGCCGCGGGACTAGCGCCTTGAATGAGCAGTTCTTC
CASRGTSALNEQFF
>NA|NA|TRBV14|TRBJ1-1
TGTGCCAGCAGCCAACCCCGGACGGGGATGAACACTGAAGCTTTCTTT
CASSQPRTGMNTEAFF
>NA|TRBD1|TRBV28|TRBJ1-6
TGTGCCAGCAGTGCCGGGACAGGGTGGGAGTCACCCCTCCACTTT
CASSAGTGWESPLHF
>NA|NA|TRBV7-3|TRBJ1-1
TGTGCCAGCAGCACACAGGGAGGTGGCACTGAAGCTTTCTTT
CASSTQGGGTEAFF
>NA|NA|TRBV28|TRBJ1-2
TGTGCCAGCAGTTTATCGTCCGGGGGCTACACCTTC
CASSLSSGGYTF
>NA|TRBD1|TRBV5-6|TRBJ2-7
TGTGCCAGCAGCTGGACAGGGATCGCCTACGAGCAGTACTTC
CASSWTGIAYEQYF
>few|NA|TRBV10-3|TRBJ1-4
TGTGCCATCAGTGCAACCGGGGATCAGGGAGAAAAACTGTTTTTT
CAISATGDQGEKLFF
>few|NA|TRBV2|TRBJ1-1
TGTGCCAGCAGTGAAGGGGGGGGAAGGGCTGAAGCTTTCTTT
CASSEGGGRAEAFF
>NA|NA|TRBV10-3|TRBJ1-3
TGTGCCATCAGAGCATCCGATATTGGAAACACCATATATTTT
CAIRASDIGNTIYF